The 10 T cell receptor beta chains reported below all come from one sample, sequenced in a study of cytomegalovirus exposure and HLA in healthy donors. The PCR was carried out with 60 Vbeta primers and 13 Jbeta primers. Sequenced by immunoSEQ multiplex PCR; TCRdb stores in-frame clones only, minus some. The data hold around 130,000 clones, with around 80% observed a single time. Sequences were obtained from PBMCs. These receptors were obtained from a woman in her 40s in good health and CMV-seronegative.

J is TRBJ1-2 and V is TRBV5-5, with 9 bases fitting TRBD1. Germline lookup yields CDR1 SGHKS and CDR2 YYEKEE (reference sequence). Trimming took 2 bases from V and 4 from J; bases not matched to a gene: 6. The CDR3 runs 15 residues. The CDR3 region is CASSLGTGMGYGYTF. The CDR3 DNA reads as TGTGCCAGCAGCTTAGGGACAGGGATGGGCTATGGCTACACCTTC.

This chain uses TRBV5-6 with TRBJ1-1; D ambiguous. This CDR3 contains 17 residues. Looked up from germline, CDR1 is SGHDT and CDR2 is YYEEEE. V lost 2 bases and J 8 bases, leaving 25 bases between the germline ends. The CDR3 region is CASSLSLTLFGREEAFF. In DNA form, the CDR3 reads TGTGCCAGCAGCTTATCTCTGACTTTATTTGGGAGGGAAGAAGCTTTCTTT. The whole variable domain, remainder taken from reference TRBV5-6 and TRBJ1-1, is DAGVTQSPTHLIKTRGQQVTLRCSPKSGHDTVSWYQQALGQGPQFIFQYYEEEERQRGNFPDRFSGHQFPNYSSELNVNALLLGDSALYLCASSLSLTLFGREEAFFGQGTRLTVV.

This clone was seen only a few times. The chain uses TRBV11-2 and TRBJ2-7; tentative D call: TRBD2 (5 bases). From germline, CDR1 is SGHAT and CDR2 FQNNGV. Trimming removed 1 base from V and 2 bases from J, with 6 bases in between. This CDR3 is built from 13 residues. The CDR3 reads CASSLGGTYEQYF. The CDR3 DNA reads as TGTGCCAGCAGCTTAGGAGGGACCTACGAGCAGTACTTC.

This clone was observed a single time. J is TRBJ2-7 and V is TRBV7-9; D is possibly TRBD1 (6 bases). CDR1 SEHNR and CDR2 FQNEAQ come from the germline V gene (reference sequence). The CDR3 is made up of 14 amino acids. The V and J ends lost 2 bases and 6 bases respectively, with 14 bases between them. DNA for the CDR3: TGTGCCAGCAGCTTACAGGGGTTGGGGCTCGAGCAGTACTTC. This encodes CASSLQGLGLEQYF. The full variable domain, with the rest looked up from reference TRBV7-9 and TRBJ2-7, is DTGVSQNPRHKITKRGQNVTFRCDPISEHNRLYWYRQTLGQGPEFLTYFQNEAQLEKSRLLSDRFSAERPKGSFSTLEIQRTEQGDSAMYLCASSLQGLGLEQYFGPGTRLTVT.

This clone was counted between two and nine times. The V call is TRBV9, the J call TRBJ2-5; 11 bases map to TRBD2. TRBJ2-7 explains the end of the DNA better; the J call may be wrong. Germline CDR1 SGDLS, CDR2 YYNGEE. This CDR3 has 16 amino acids. The CDR3 region is CASSVGEGLAGDEQYF. In DNA, the CDR3 is TGTGCCAGCAGCGTAGGGGAAGGACTAGCGGGTGACGAGCAGTACTTC.

The chain has TRBV19 and TRBJ1-5, with 7 bases aligning to TRBD1. Trimming took 10 bases from V and 2 from J; bases not matched to a gene: 8. Germline assignment: CDR1 LNHDA and CDR2 SQIVND (reference sequence). The CDR3 runs 14 residues. The CDR3 loop reads CATEGAQGNQPQHF. The CDR3 coding sequence is TGTGCCACCGAGGGGGCGCAGGGCAATCAGCCCCAGCATTTT.

The chain joins TRBV19 to TRBJ2-1; 7 bases align to TRBD1. J was trimmed by 0 bases and V by 6 bases; bases with no gene match: 5. This CDR3 comprises 15 residues. Germline V gene data show CDR1 as LNHDA and CDR2 as SQIVND (reference sequence). CDR3 protein: CASRGQTSSYNEQFF. CDR3 nucleotide sequence: TGTGCCAGTAGGGGACAGACCAGCTCCTACAATGAGCAGTTCTTC.

This sequence joins TRBV4-2 and TRBJ2-6; no definite D call. Germline V gene data show CDR1 as LGHNA and CDR2 as YNFKEQ. CDR3 length: 18 residues. Trimming took off 0 bases at V and 0 bases at J, with 12 bases between the two ends. Here the CDR3 DNA reads TGTGCCAGCAGCCAAGAAGCAGCTTGGAGCTCTGGGGCCAACGTCCTGACTTTC. As protein: CASSQEAAWSSGANVLTF.

This chain links TRBV5-1 with TRBJ2-1; 14 positions agree with TRBD2. Germline lookup yields CDR1 SGHRS and CDR2 YFSETQ. The CDR3 loop spans 17 amino acids. V was pared by 0 bases and J by 9 bases, with 8 bases of the junction left unmatched. In DNA, the CDR3 is TGCGCCAGCAGCTTGGGGACTAGCGGGGGGCCCCTTAGTGAGCAGTTCTTC. Translating gives CASSLGTSGGPLSEQFF.

V usage is TRBV2 and J usage is TRBJ1-1; 9 bases match TRBD1. The V gene's germline CDR1 is SNHLY and CDR2 FYNNEI. Trimming cost V 6 bases and J 10 bases; bases outside gene matches: 9. There are 13 residues in the CDR3. In DNA form, the CDR3 reads TGTGCCAGCAGAACCACAGGGGGCGATAGAGCTTTCTTT. It codes for CASRTTGGDRAFF.